This entry features one T cell receptor beta chain sequence. Germline CDR1 is SQVTM and CDR2 is ANQGSEA. There are 14 residues in the CDR3. The ends lost 7 bases at V and 4 bases at J; junction bases unmatched: 11. TCRdb's table, derived via immunoSEQ multiplex PCR, lists solely in-frame clones and lacks some. Of approximately 89,000 clones detected, 85% to 95% appear once; the ten largest clones hold 6.3%. The data were taken from a study of blood T cell repertoires in COVID-19. This clonotype originated in a woman aged 60-75 years with active COVID-19. V usage is TRBV29-1 and J usage is TRBJ1-2; 8 bases line up with TRBD1. Sequencing was performed on peripheral blood. In DNA, the CDR3 is TGCAGCGCCACGACAGGGGCGACTTCCTATGGCTACACCTTC. Encoded protein: CSATTGATSYGYTF. Supplemented by reference TRBV29-1 and TRBJ1-2, the full variable domain reads SAVISQKPSRDICQRGTSLTIQCQVDSQVTMMFWYRQQPGQSLTLIATANQGSEATYESGFVIDKFPISRPNLTFSTLTVSNMSPEDSSIYLCSATTGATSYGYTFGSGTRLTVV.